A single sample gave rise to the 32 T cell receptor beta chains below, sequenced in a study of shared clonotypes between healthy human individuals. Measured with immunoSEQ multiplex PCR; TCRdb has only the in-frame clones, and not every one. The data hold more than 2,000,000 clones, with just over 90% observed a single time. The sequenced material came from naive CD4+ T cells sorted from blood. Subset noted: CD45RA+ positively selected. These receptor sequences come from a man aged 18 to 29 in good health.

With respect to this clone: Different DNA sequences within this sample yield the same CDR3. The rearrangement uses TRBV2 and TRBJ2-6; D possibly uses TRBD1 or TRBD2 (5 bases each). The CDR3 covers 13 residues. Germline V gene lookup returns CDR1 SNHLY and CDR2 FYNNEI. V was shortened by 9 bases and J by 0 bases, with 6 bases between the two germline ends. The CDR3 loop reads CASGGSGANVLTF. The CDR3 DNA reads TGTGCCAGTGGGGGCTCTGGGGCCAACGTCCTGACTTTC. Complete variable domain (other parts from reference TRBV2 and TRBJ2-6): EPEVTQTPSHQVTQMGQEVILRCVPISNHLYFYWYRQILGQKVEFLVSFYNNEISEKSEIFDDQFSVERPDGSNFTLKIRSTKLEDSAMYFCASGGSGANVLTFGAGSRLTVL.

The chain couples TRBV5-6 to TRBJ1-4, with TRBD1 identical over 9 bases. The CDR3 extends over 14 amino acids. Germline V gives CDR1 SGHDT, CDR2 YYEEEE. V was pared by 5 bases and J by 8 bases, with 7 bases of the junction left unmatched. The CDR3 coding sequence is TGTGCCAGCAGACCCACAGGGGGCAGGGAAAAACTGTTTTTT. Translated, it gives CASRPTGGREKLFF.

This chain connects TRBV18 to TRBJ2-5; 8 bases map to TRBD2. V lost 0 bases to trimming and J lost 5 bases; unmatched junction nucleotides: 8. Per germline, CDR1 KGHSH and CDR2 LQKENI. The CDR3 runs 16 residues. DNA of the CDR3: TGTGCCAGCTCACCACCGGCTCGGGAGGGCCCGGAGACCCAGTACTTC. Translated, it gives CASSPPAREGPETQYF. The variable domain in full, completed from reference TRBV18 and TRBJ2-5, reads NAGVMQNPRHLVRRRGQEARLRCSPMKGHSHVYWYRQLPEEGLKFMVYLQKENIIDESGMPKERFSAEFPKEGPSILRIQQVVRGDSAAYFCASSPPAREGPETQYFGPGTRLLVL.

This clone was detected a few times. V is TRBV19 and J is TRBJ2-7; 12 bases map to TRBD1. The V segment lost 6 bases and the J segment 5 bases; nucleotides outside the gene matches: 8. Germline V gene lookup returns CDR1 LNHDA and CDR2 SQIVND (reference sequence). The CDR3 has 15 amino acids. CDR3 sequence (DNA): TGTGCCAGTAGAGCAGGGACAGGGGGCTTCCACGAGCAGTACTTC. This gives the protein CASRAGTGGFHEQYF.

The chain recombines TRBV2 with TRBJ2-7, with D possibly matching TRBD1 (6 bases). CDR1 SNHLY and CDR2 FYNNEI come from the germline V gene. Trimming stripped 4 bases from V and 3 bases from J, with 16 bases between. The CDR3 is 15 amino acids. In DNA, the CDR3 is TGTGCCAGCAGTGTGGCCCCCGGGACATTCTACGAGCAGTACTTC. It codes for CASSVAPGTFYEQYF.

The chain uses TRBV29-1 and TRBJ2-1, with 8 bases identical to TRBD1. The CDR3 is 13 residues long. Germline-derived CDR1 and CDR2 are SQVTM and ANQGSEA. V shed 8 bases, J shed 9 bases, and the junction held 12 bases outside the gene matches. DNA for the CDR3: TGCAGCTACTCCTCAGGGGGCTATCGTGAGCAGTTCTTC. It is translated as CSYSSGGYREQFF.

V is TRBV4-1 and J is TRBJ2-2; the match to TRBD1 covers 10 bases. The V segment lost 4 bases and the J segment 3 bases; nucleotides outside the gene matches: 5. Germline CDR1 and CDR2: MGHRA and YSYEKL. The CDR3 has 16 amino acids. The CDR3 bases are TGCGCCAGCAGCCGGACAGGGGGTAGTTACACCGGGGAGCTGTTTTTT. Its protein product is CASSRTGGSYTGELFF.

This chain connects TRBV19 to TRBJ2-2, with TRBD1 as a possible D gene (5 bases). V was pared by 7 bases and J by 6 bases, with 15 bases between. The CDR3 has 14 residues. Germline values: CDR1 LNHDA, CDR2 SQIVND (reference sequence). The CDR3 DNA follows: TGTGCCAGTATCAGGGCAGGGCTCCCCGGGGAGCTGTTTTTT. It codes for CASIRAGLPGELFF.

J is TRBJ1-6 and V is TRBV27, with D tentatively TRBD1 (5 bases). Germline V lookup: CDR1 MNHEY, CDR2 SMNVEV (reference sequence). V was pared by 4 bases and J by 9 bases, with 22 bases between. CDR3 size: 17 residues. The CDR3 nucleotides are TGTGCCAGCAGTTGGACACCCGGGGGGTCTTTTAGTTCACCCCTCCACTTT. Translation gives CASSWTPGGSFSSPLHF.

As for this clone: Other DNA variants within this sample encode the same CDR3. This chain links TRBV18 with TRBJ1-1; a possible D gene is TRBD1 (5 bases). This CDR3 spans 13 amino acids. From germline, CDR1 is KGHSH and CDR2 LQKENI. V dropped 3 bases and J dropped 1 base, with 6 bases sitting between them. CDR3 sequence reads: CASSPRGNTEAFF. The CDR3 nucleotides are TGTGCCAGCTCACCGAGGGGGAACACTGAAGCTTTCTTT.

The chain employs TRBV19 and TRBJ1-6; D is uncertain. With 5 bases removed from V and 6 bases from J, the gap between germline ends came to 17 bases. Germline V gene lookup returns CDR1 LNHDA and CDR2 SQIVND (reference sequence). CDR3 length: 16 residues. CDR3 region: CASSSSQTRSNSPLHF. In DNA form, the CDR3 reads TGTGCCAGTAGTTCATCACAGACACGTTCTAATTCACCCCTCCACTTT. Together with reference TRBV19 and TRBJ1-6, the CDR3 gives the full variable domain: DGGITQSPKYLFRKEGQNVTLSCEQNLNHDAMYWYRQDPGQGLRLIYYSQIVNDFQKGDIAEGYSVSREKKESFPLTVTSAQKNPTAFYLCASSSSQTRSNSPLHFGNGTRLTVT.

This chain joins TRBV11-2 and TRBJ2-3, with D possibly matching TRBD1 (6 bases). Deletions cut 4 bases from V and 4 bases from J, with 15 bases between. This CDR3 has 15 amino acids. CDR1 and CDR2 (germline): SGHAT, FQNNGV. The CDR3 nucleotides read TGTGCCAGCAGCTCGCCGGCTAGGGGGTCAGATACGCAGTATTTT. Residues: CASSSPARGSDTQYF.

The genes are TRBV5-1 and TRBJ1-2; D ambiguous. In germline, CDR1 is SGHRS, CDR2 YFSETQ. Trimming removed 0 bases from V and 7 bases from J, with 13 bases in between. The CDR3 covers 14 residues. CDR3 in DNA: TGCGCCAGCAGCTTGGCCGGGTGGGATCTTGGCTACACCTTC. Residues: CASSLAGWDLGYTF.

This CDR3 is CASSLVIGRGGHPYEQYF. The DNA of the CDR3 is TGTGCCAGCAGCTTAGTAATCGGCCGCGGGGGGCACCCCTACGAGCAGTACTTC. The rearrangement joins TRBV11-2 to TRBJ2-5; 8 bases line up with TRBD2. The J call may be faulty, since TRBJ2-7 better matches the DNA end. The V gene's germline CDR1 is SGHAT and CDR2 FQNNGV. CDR3 length: 18 residues.

V usage is TRBV6-5 and J usage is TRBJ1-2; 9 positions match TRBD1. Germline CDR1 is MNHEY and CDR2 is SVGAGI. The CDR3 covers 16 residues. The trim removed 0 bases at V and 5 bases at J, leaving 7 bases unmatched. The CDR3 sequence is CASSYSGTGIGYGYTF. Written as DNA, the CDR3 is TGTGCCAGCAGTTACTCAGGGACAGGGATTGGTTATGGCTACACCTTC.

V and J are TRBV9 and TRBJ2-2; 10 nucleotides match TRBD2. The CDR3 contains 16 residues. The V segment lost 0 bases and the J segment 8 bases; nucleotides outside the gene matches: 7. The V gene's germline CDR1 is SGDLS and CDR2 YYNGEE. CDR3 DNA: TGTGCCAGCAGCGTAGTTGGTAGCGGGAGGCCGGGGGAGCTGTTTTTT. Translated: CASSVVGSGRPGELFF.

V and J are TRBV7-8 and TRBJ1-2; D gene ambiguous. The CDR3 has 16 residues. V lost 5 bases to trimming and J lost 1 base, with 17 bases between them. Germline loops: CDR1 SGHVS, CDR2 FQNEAQ. The CDR3 nucleotides are TGTGCCAGCAGCGCAGACGTCGGGCGTGGTAACTATGGCTACACCTTC. Its protein product is CASSADVGRGNYGYTF.

The chain uses TRBV7-2 and TRBJ2-7; D unresolved. Germline assignment: CDR1 SGHTA and CDR2 FQGNSA. V lost 1 base and J lost 3, with 10 bases in between. The CDR3 runs 14 residues. CDR3 coding DNA: TGTGCCAGCAGCTTAGATAGGGCCCGCTACGAGCAGTACTTC. Its translation: CASSLDRARYEQYF.

This chain uses TRBV7-2 with TRBJ2-7, with D unresolved. The CDR3 spans 14 residues. Trimming cost V 3 bases and J 0 bases, with 9 bases left between them. Germline loops: CDR1 SGHTA, CDR2 FQGNSA. As DNA, the CDR3 is TGTGCCAGCAGCTTGGGCTGGAGCTCCTACGAGCAGTACTTC. This codes for CASSLGWSSYEQYF.

This clone was observed once. This sequence joins TRBV11-2 and TRBJ2-1, with D possibly being TRBD2 (5 bases). The V end lost 5 bases, the J end lost 8 bases, and 16 bases lay between the germline ends. The CDR3 is 14 residues long. CDR1 is SGHAT, CDR2 FQNNGV, per germline. As DNA, the CDR3 is TGTGCCAGCAGCGTCGACGGACTGTCGGATGAGCAGTTCTTC. Protein: CASSVDGLSDEQFF.

V usage is TRBV21-1 and J usage is TRBJ1-5. TRBV21-1 is a pseudogene locus. The CDR3 length is 15 residues. CDR3 loop: CASSKESGGRQPQHF. The DNA for the CDR3 is TGTGCCAGCAGCAAAGAATCGGGGGGTCGGCAGCCCCAGCATTTT.

This chain connects TRBV18 to TRBJ2-2, with D possibly TRBD1 on 6 matching bases. The CDR3 covers 16 residues. With 3 bases removed from V and 3 bases from J, the gap between germline ends came to 14 bases. Germline values: CDR1 KGHSH, CDR2 LQKENI. CDR3 nucleotide sequence: TGTGCCAGCTCACCGGTTACAGGGATAGACACCGGGGAGCTGTTTTTT. Protein product: CASSPVTGIDTGELFF.

V gene TRBV15 combines with J gene TRBJ2-2, with D unresolved. The CDR3 spans 18 residues. The V gene lost 2 bases and the J gene lost 5 bases, with 21 bases spanning the gap. Per the germline V gene, CDR1 is LNHNV and CDR2 is YYDKDF (reference sequence). This chain's CDR3 is CATSRNPPRTEYTGELFF. CDR3 bases: TGTGCCACCAGCAGAAACCCCCCTAGGACGGAATATACCGGGGAGCTGTTTTTT. Complete variable domain (other parts from reference TRBV15 and TRBJ2-2): DAMVIQNPRYQVTQFGKPVTLSCSQTLNHNVMYWYQQKSSQAPKLLFHYYDKDFNNEADTPDNFQSRRPNTSFCFLDIRSPGLGDTAMYLCATSRNPPRTEYTGELFFGEGSRLTVL.

CDR3 bases: TGCGCCAGCAGCTTGGAACTAGTTAGAGATACGCAGTATTTT. Protein sequence: CASSLELVRDTQYF. The genes are TRBV5-1 and TRBJ2-3; possible D gene TRBD2, 5 bases. Germline V gene lookup returns CDR1 SGHRS and CDR2 YFSETQ. This CDR3 spans 14 amino acids. The ends were cut back, 0 bases at V and 5 bases at J, with 10 bases in the middle.

This chain uses TRBV28 with TRBJ2-5, with 10 nucleotides matching TRBD1. After removal of 5 bases from V and 5 bases from J, the junction contained 11 bases not matched to a gene. This CDR3 region has 16 residues. Germline V gene lookup returns CDR1 MDHEN and CDR2 SYDVKM. Written as DNA, the CDR3 is TGTGCCAGCAGTACCCGACAGGGGGCGCTCGGTGAGACCCAGTACTTC. Residues: CASSTRQGALGETQYF. The variable domain in full, with the rest retrieved from reference TRBV28 and TRBJ2-5, is DVKVTQSSRYLVKRTGEKVFLECVQDMDHENMFWYRQDPGLGLRLIYFSYDVKMKEKGDIPEGYSVSREKKERFSLILESASTNQTSMYLCASSTRQGALGETQYFGPGTRLLVL.

The chain recombines TRBV7-3 with TRBJ2-5; D unclear. Looked up from germline, CDR1 is SGHTA and CDR2 is FQGTGA. CDR3 length equals 13 residues. With 2 bases removed from V and 5 bases from J, the gap between germline ends came to 9 bases. CDR3 protein: CASSLGPVETQYF. The CDR3, as DNA: TGTGCCAGCAGCTTAGGTCCAGTCGAGACCCAGTACTTC.

The rearrangement uses TRBV27 and TRBJ2-1; TRBD1 aligns across 7 bases. Losses at the gene ends were 7 bases for V and 6 bases for J; bases not matched to a gene: 9. The germline CDR1 and CDR2 sequences are MNHEY and SMNVEV (reference sequence). The CDR3 contains 14 residues. In DNA form, the CDR3 reads TGTGCCAGCACTACACAGGGGAAACCCAATGAGCAGTTCTTC. It specifies CASTTQGKPNEQFF.

The gene calls are TRBV6-1 and TRBJ1-5; D might be TRBD1 (5 bases). The V gene lost 4 bases and the J gene lost 6 bases, with 16 bases spanning the gap. In germline, CDR1 is MNHNS, CDR2 SASEGT. The CDR3 length is 15 residues. CDR3 in DNA: TGTGCCAGCAGTGTCCCGGGCCCAGGGCCTCAGCCCCAGCATTTT. It specifies CASSVPGPGPQPQHF.

The CDR3 sequence: CASSPPEGKDEQYF. CDR3 sequence (DNA): TGTGCCAGCAGCCCCCCCGAAGGCAAGGACGAGCAGTACTTC. This chain joins TRBV11-2 and TRBJ2-7, with D hard to call. Germline V gene sequence: CDR1 SGHAT, CDR2 FQNNGV. The CDR3 runs to 14 residues. V lost 5 bases, J lost 5 bases, and 16 bases lay in between.

The CDR3 is CASSYRGQPSSYEQYF. In DNA, the CDR3 is TGTGCCAGCAGTTATCGCGGACAGCCGAGCTCCTACGAGCAGTACTTC. This chain connects TRBV6-5 to TRBJ2-7; D is perhaps TRBD1 (6 bases). The CDR3 runs 16 residues. In germline, CDR1 is MNHEY, CDR2 SVGAGI. V was trimmed by 3 bases and J by 0 bases, leaving 15 bases between them.

Turning to this clone: Other DNA sequences in this sample translate to the same CDR3. The chain employs TRBV12-5 and TRBJ2-7; no clear D. Germline V lookup: CDR1 LGHNT, CDR2 FRNRAP. This CDR3 is 13 amino acids long. Trimming took 3 bases from V and 1 from J, leaving 7 bases between them. The CDR3 loop is CASGLQYSYEQYF. DNA of the CDR3: TGTGCTAGTGGTTTACAGTATTCCTACGAGCAGTACTTC.

The J gene is TRBJ2-5, the V gene TRBV19; the D call may be TRBD1 or TRBD2 (5 bases each). The CDR3 is made up of 18 amino acids. Between the trimmed V and J ends, which lost 5 bases and 1 base, there was a span of 23 bases. Germline V gene data show CDR1 as LNHDA and CDR2 as SQIVND (reference sequence). CDR3 region: CASSPRTLEGTLQETQYF. CDR3 DNA: TGTGCCAGTAGTCCCCGGACCCTAGAGGGGACCCTCCAAGAGACCCAGTACTTC. The full variable domain, completed using reference TRBV19 and TRBJ2-5, is DGGITQSPKYLFRKEGQNVTLSCEQNLNHDAMYWYRQDPGQGLRLIYYSQIVNDFQKGDIAEGYSVSREKKESFPLTVTSAQKNPTAFYLCASSPRTLEGTLQETQYFGPGTRLLVL.